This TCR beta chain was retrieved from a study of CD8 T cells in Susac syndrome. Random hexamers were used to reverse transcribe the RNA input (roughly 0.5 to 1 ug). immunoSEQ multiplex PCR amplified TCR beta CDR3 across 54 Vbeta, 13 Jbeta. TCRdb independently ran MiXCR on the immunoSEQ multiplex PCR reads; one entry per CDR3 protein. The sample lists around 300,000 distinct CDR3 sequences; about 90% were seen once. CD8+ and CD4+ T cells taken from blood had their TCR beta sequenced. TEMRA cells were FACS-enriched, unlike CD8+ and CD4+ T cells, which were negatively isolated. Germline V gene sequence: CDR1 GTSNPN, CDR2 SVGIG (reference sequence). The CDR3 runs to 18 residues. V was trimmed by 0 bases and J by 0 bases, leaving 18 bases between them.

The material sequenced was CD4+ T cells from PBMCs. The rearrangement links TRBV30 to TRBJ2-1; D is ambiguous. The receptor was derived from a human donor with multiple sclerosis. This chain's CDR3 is CAWSVNFARTSSYNEQFF. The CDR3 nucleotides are TGTGCCTGGAGTGTAAATTTCGCGCGGACGAGCTCCTACAATGAGCAGTTCTTC.